The clone carrying this TCR beta chain was recorded a few times. As handled by the study authors: Quantification of nucleated cells was approximated via reference gene primer amplification. The table came from immunoSEQ multiplex PCR; TCRdb's copy has only in-frame clones and leaves some out. The V and J calls and clone size were taken over from that table, and D and trimming were inferred from the DNA. The sample contains more than 200,000 clones, 80% to 85% of which appear only once. The record originates from a study of blood T cell repertoires in COVID-19. Study-level background: COVID-19 samples, acute and convalescent, were from the United States, Italy and Spain. In each case, the material was cDNA or gDNA derived from T cells, B-cell-depleted T cells, or PBMCs.

CDR1 is MNHEY and CDR2 is SVGAGI in the germline V gene. V was clipped by 9 bases and J by 1 base; unmatched bases: 4. CDR3 length: 15 residues. The source is a man in his forties or fifties with active or convalescent COVID-19. Sequenced input: peripheral blood. The chain is built from TRBV6-5 and TRBJ1-4, with 11 nucleotides matching TRBD1. As DNA, the CDR3 is TGTGCCAGTCAGGACAGGGGGCGAACTAATGAAAAACTGTTTTTT. Its translation: CASQDRGRTNEKLFF.